These 4 T cell receptor beta chains were all obtained from the same sample, sequenced in a study of blood T cell repertoires in COVID-19. Produced via immunoSEQ multiplex PCR; TCRdb's table is partial and in-frame only. Of roughly 160,000 clones listed, approximately 86% are singletons. The sample consisted of peripheral blood. The receptors derive from an elderly woman with COVID-19, enrolled during active disease.

This clone was observed a few times. The chain links TRBV28 to TRBJ2-5, with D unclear. This CDR3 region has 12 residues. With 5 bases removed from V and 4 bases from J, the gap between germline ends came to 8 bases. Per the germline V gene, CDR1 is MDHEN and CDR2 is SYDVKM. Written as DNA, the CDR3 is TGTGCCAGCAGTCCCCCCCGAGAGACCCAGTACTTC. Translation: CASSPPRETQYF.

The chain joins TRBV19 to TRBJ1-2; D is perhaps TRBD1 (6 bases). Germline V gene lookup returns CDR1 LNHDA and CDR2 SQIVND (reference sequence). V was cut by 6 bases and J by 5 bases, with 10 bases left in between. The CDR3 contains 12 residues. In nucleotides, the CDR3 is TGTGCCAGTAGCCAGCAGGGGTATGGCTACACCTTC. Translating it yields CASSQQGYGYTF.

This rearrangement joins TRBV27 to TRBJ1-1; 10 bases fit TRBD1. The CDR3 has 14 amino acids. Germline-derived CDR1 and CDR2 are MNHEY and SMNVEV (reference sequence). The trim removed 7 bases at V and 4 bases at J, leaving 6 bases unmatched. CDR3 loop: CASKTDRGSTEAFF. DNA for the CDR3: TGTGCCAGCAAAACGGACAGGGGGTCCACTGAAGCTTTCTTT.

The V call is TRBV19, the J call TRBJ2-2; D unresolved. Germline V CDR1 and CDR2: LNHDA, SQIVND (reference sequence). There are 18 residues in the CDR3. The V and J ends lost 5 bases and 2 bases respectively, with 21 bases between them. The CDR3 DNA is TGTGCCAGTAGTCCGATACAACACCGGGTTGGAAACACCGGGGAGCTGTTTTTT. It encodes CASSPIQHRVGNTGELFF. Based on the CDR3 plus reference TRBV19 and TRBJ2-2, the full variable domain is DGGITQSPKYLFRKEGQNVTLSCEQNLNHDAMYWYRQDPGQGLRLIYYSQIVNDFQKGDIAEGYSVSREKKESFPLTVTSAQKNPTAFYLCASSPIQHRVGNTGELFFGEGSRLTVL.